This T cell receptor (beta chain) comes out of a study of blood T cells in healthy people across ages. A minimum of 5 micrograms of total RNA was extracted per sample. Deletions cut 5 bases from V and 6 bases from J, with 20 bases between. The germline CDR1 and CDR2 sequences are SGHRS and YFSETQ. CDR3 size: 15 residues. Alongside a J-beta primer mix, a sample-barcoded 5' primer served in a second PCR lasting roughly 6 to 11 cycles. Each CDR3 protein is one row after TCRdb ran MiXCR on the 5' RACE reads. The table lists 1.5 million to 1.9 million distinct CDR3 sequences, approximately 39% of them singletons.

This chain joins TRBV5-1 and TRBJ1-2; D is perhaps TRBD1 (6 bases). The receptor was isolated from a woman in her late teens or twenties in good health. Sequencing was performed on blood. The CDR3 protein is CASSRSGGAKHGYTF. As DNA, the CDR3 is TGCGCCAGCAGTCGGTCGGGGGGGGCCAAGCATGGCTACACCTTC.